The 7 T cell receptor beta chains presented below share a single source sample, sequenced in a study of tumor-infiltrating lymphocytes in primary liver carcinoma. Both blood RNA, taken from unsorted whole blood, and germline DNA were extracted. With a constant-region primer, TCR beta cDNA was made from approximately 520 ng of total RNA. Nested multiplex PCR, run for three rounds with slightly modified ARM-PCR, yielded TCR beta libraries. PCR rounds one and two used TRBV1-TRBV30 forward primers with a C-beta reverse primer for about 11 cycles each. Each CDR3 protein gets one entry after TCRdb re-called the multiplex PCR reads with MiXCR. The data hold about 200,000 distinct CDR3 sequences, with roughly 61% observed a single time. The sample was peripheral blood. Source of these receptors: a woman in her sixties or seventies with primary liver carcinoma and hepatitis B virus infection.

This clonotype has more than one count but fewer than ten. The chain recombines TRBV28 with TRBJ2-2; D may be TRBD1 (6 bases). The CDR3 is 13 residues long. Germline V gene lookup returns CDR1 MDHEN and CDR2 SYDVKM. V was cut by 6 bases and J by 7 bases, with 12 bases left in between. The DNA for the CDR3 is TGTGCCAGCAGACTTGGGACACTCGGGGAGCTGTTTTTT. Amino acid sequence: CASRLGTLGELFF.

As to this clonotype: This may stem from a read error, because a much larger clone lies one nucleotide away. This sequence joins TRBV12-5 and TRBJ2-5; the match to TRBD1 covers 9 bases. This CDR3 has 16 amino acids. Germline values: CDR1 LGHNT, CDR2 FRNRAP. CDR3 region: CANGPPQGAPQETQYF. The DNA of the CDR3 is TGTGCTAATGGTCCCCCACAGGGGGCCCCGCAAGAGACCCAGTACTTC.

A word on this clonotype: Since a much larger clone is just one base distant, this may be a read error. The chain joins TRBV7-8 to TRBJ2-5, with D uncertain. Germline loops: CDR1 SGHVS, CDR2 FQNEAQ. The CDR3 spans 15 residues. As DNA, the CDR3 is TGTGTCAGCAGCTTAGTCGGGTTCAGTGGGGAGACCCAGTACTTC. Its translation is CVSSLVGFSGETQYF.

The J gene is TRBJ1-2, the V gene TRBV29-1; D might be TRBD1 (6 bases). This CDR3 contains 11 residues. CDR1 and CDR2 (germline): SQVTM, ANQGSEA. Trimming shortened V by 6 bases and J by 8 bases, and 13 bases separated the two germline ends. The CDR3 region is CSVERDKGYTF. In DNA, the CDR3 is TGCAGCGTAGAAAGGGACAAGGGCTACACCTTC.

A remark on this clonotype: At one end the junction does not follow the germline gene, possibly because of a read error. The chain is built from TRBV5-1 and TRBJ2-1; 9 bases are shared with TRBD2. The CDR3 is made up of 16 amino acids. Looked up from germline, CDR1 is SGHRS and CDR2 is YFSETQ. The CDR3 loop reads CASSLLGSGRRNGQFF. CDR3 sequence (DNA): TGCGCCAGCAGCCTCCTGGGTAGCGGGAGACGAAATGGGCAGTTCTTC.

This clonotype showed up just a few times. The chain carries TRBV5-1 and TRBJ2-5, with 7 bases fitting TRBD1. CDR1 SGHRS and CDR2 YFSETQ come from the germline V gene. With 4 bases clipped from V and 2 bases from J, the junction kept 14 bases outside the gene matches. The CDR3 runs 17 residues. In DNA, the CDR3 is TGCGCCAGCAGCCTGGGGTTTTCAGGGGGTTATCAAGAGACCCAGTACTTC. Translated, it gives CASSLGFSGGYQETQYF.

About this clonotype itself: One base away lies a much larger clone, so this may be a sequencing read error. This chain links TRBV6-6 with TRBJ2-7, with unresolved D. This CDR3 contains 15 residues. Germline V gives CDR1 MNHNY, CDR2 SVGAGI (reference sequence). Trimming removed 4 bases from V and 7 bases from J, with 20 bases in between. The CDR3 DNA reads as TGTGCCAGCAGTTCCGCCCTAGTGACTCCTTCGGAGCAGTACTTC. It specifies CASSSALVTPSEQYF.